The 14 T cell receptor beta chains below all came from one sample that was sequenced in a study of blood T cell repertoires in COVID-19 (dated by TCRdb to the early 2020s). Libraries were built with the immunoSEQ multiplex PCR assay. TCRdb holds this immuneACCESS table with in-frame rearrangements only. Some clones are missing; in checked studies, unresolved V genes explain under half, and the rest has no known cause. In this sample the table shows about 310,000 clones, around 86% of which occur a single time. 1% of the sample lies in the top ten. Sequenced input: peripheral blood. The source is a man aged 45-65 years with active or convalescent COVID-19.

The rearrangement joins TRBV5-1 to TRBJ1-1; a weak D match, TRBD1 (5 bases). CDR1 is SGHRS, CDR2 YFSETQ, per germline. V lost 0 bases, J lost 3 bases, and 15 bases lay in between. The length of the CDR3 is 16 residues. CDR3 amino acids: CASSLGRGSFDTEAFF. CDR3 coding DNA: TGCGCCAGCAGCTTGGGTAGGGGAAGCTTTGACACTGAAGCTTTCTTT.

The gene calls are TRBV18 and TRBJ1-1, with TRBD1 matching over 9 bases. In germline, CDR1 is KGHSH, CDR2 LQKENI. The V gene end was trimmed by 3 bases and the J gene end by 5 bases; junction bases not matched to a gene: 13. This CDR3 contains 17 residues. CDR3 region: CASSPSPGTGKGTEAFF. As DNA, the CDR3 is TGTGCCAGCTCACCCAGTCCCGGGACAGGGAAAGGGACTGAAGCTTTCTTT.

The chain joins TRBV7-6 to TRBJ2-7, with D perhaps TRBD2 (6 bases). The CDR3 runs to 15 residues. Germline CDR1 SGHVS, CDR2 FNYEAQ. Trimming pared 2 bases from V and 1 base from J, leaving 12 bases between. CDR3 nucleotide sequence: TGTGCCAGCAGCTTACTTGGACGGGAGTCCTACGAGCAGTACTTC. This encodes CASSLLGRESYEQYF.

The V gene is TRBV6-2 or TRBV6-3, the J gene TRBJ1-5, with TRBD1 as a possible D gene (6 bases). From germline, CDR1 is MNHEY and CDR2 SVGEGT. The CDR3 is 18 amino acids. The germline V and J ends were trimmed by 6 bases and 0 bases, with 21 bases remaining between them. The CDR3 reads CASSPNDRFSYSNQPQHF. In nucleotides, the CDR3 is TGTGCCAGCAGCCCTAATGACAGGTTCAGCTATAGCAATCAGCCCCAGCATTTT.

The gene calls are TRBV18 and TRBJ2-5; 12 bases are a match to TRBD1. Unmatched junction bases numbered 7, after V lost 3 bases and J lost 11 bases. CDR1 is KGHSH and CDR2 is LQKENI in the germline V gene. This CDR3 is built from 14 residues. The CDR3 loop is CASSPGQGASAQYF. As DNA, the CDR3 is TGTGCCAGCTCACCGGGACAGGGGGCTTCAGCACAGTACTTC.

The V call is TRBV27, the J call TRBJ2-1, with TRBD2 matching 9 bases. The germline V gene has CDR1 MNHEY and CDR2 SMNVEV (reference sequence). J lost 6 bases, V lost 3 bases, and 6 bases had no gene match. This CDR3 is 15 amino acids long. The DNA for the CDR3 is TGTGCCAGCAGTTTCGTCCTAGCGGGACTCAATGAGCAGTTCTTC. It codes for CASSFVLAGLNEQFF.

Only a few counts were recorded for this clone. The chain couples TRBV7-9 to TRBJ2-7; perhaps TRBD2 as D (6 bases). The CDR3 extends over 15 amino acids. Trimming cost V 0 bases and J 5 bases, with 14 bases left between them. The V gene's germline CDR1 is SEHNR and CDR2 FQNEAQ (reference sequence). CDR3 in amino acids: CASSLAGTAHNEQYF. In DNA form, the CDR3 reads TGTGCCAGCAGCTTAGCGGGGACTGCGCACAACGAGCAGTACTTC.

The rearrangement joins TRBV21-1 to TRBJ2-3; the D call in the table, TRBD1, was not verified against the DNA. TRBV21-1 represents a pseudogene. The CDR3 is made up of 15 amino acids. CDR3 DNA sequence: TGTGCCAGCAGCAAGTGTAACAGGGGGCTGGATACGCAGTATTTT. It encodes CASSKCNRGLDTQYF.

Notes on this clone: This same CDR3 is encoded by further DNA sequences in the sample. The V gene is TRBV6-5, the J gene TRBJ1-2; possibly TRBD1 for D (5 bases). This CDR3 is built from 14 residues. Germline values: CDR1 MNHEY, CDR2 SVGAGI. Trimming removed 2 bases at V and 7 bases at J, with 14 bases between. The CDR3 nucleotides are TGTGCCAGCAGTTACGGAGGGGACGGGGGTGGCTACACCTTC. Residues: CASSYGGDGGGYTF.

The chain has TRBV4-1 and TRBJ2-7; D is possibly TRBD2 (6 bases). The CDR3 runs to 16 residues. Germline assignment: CDR1 MGHRA and CDR2 YSYEKL. V gave up 1 base and J gave up 6 bases, with 19 bases separating them. CDR3 protein: CASSQVREFKEFEQYF. The CDR3 coding sequence is TGCGCCAGCAGCCAAGTTCGGGAGTTTAAGGAGTTCGAGCAGTACTTC.

The chain has TRBV5-8 and TRBJ1-1; perhaps TRBD1 as D (5 bases). This CDR3 has 14 residues. With 1 base removed from V and 2 bases from J, the gap between germline ends came to 9 bases. Germline values: CDR1 SGHTS, CDR2 YDEGEE. CDR3 in amino acids: CASSLQGINTEAFF. The CDR3 nucleotides read TGTGCCAGCAGCTTGCAGGGAATTAACACTGAAGCTTTCTTT.

The genes are TRBV30 and TRBJ1-1, with 7 bases fitting TRBD1. J gave up 3 bases and V 2 bases, and 6 bases lay outside the gene matches. The CDR3 is 14 residues long. CDR1 and CDR2 from the germline V gene are GTSNPN and SVGIG (reference sequence). The CDR3 is CAWSLSDRDTEAFF. Here the CDR3 DNA reads TGTGCCTGGAGTCTATCTGACAGGGACACTGAAGCTTTCTTT.

This chain joins TRBV7-8 and TRBJ1-1, with TRBD1 identical over 7 bases. CDR3 length: 17 residues. V lost 5 bases, J lost 2 bases, and 14 bases stayed unmatched. Germline values: CDR1 SGHVS, CDR2 FQNEAQ. The CDR3 sequence is CASSHKTRQGRNTEAFF. The CDR3 bases are TGTGCCAGCAGCCATAAAACCCGACAGGGTCGTAACACTGAAGCTTTCTTT.

The chain carries TRBV6-1 and TRBJ1-2; TRBD1 aligns across 8 bases. V trimming: 0 bases; J trimming: 3 bases; junction bases outside the gene matches: 9. The germline V gene encodes CDR1 MNHNS and CDR2 SASEGT. There are 17 residues in the CDR3. The CDR3 DNA follows: TGTGCCAGCAGTGAAGCGCTTACAGGGGGGTTCGACTATGGCTACACCTTC. Amino acids: CASSEALTGGFDYGYTF.